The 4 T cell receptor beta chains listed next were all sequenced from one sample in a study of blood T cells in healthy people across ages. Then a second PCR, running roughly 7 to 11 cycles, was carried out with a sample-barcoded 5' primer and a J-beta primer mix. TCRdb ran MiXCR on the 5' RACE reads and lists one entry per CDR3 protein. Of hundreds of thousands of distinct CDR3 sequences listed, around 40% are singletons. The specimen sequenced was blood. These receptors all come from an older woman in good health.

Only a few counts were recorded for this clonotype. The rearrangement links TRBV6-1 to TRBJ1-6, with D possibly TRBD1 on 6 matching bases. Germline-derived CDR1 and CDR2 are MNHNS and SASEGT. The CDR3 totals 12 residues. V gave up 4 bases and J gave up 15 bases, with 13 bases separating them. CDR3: CASSAQRDILHF. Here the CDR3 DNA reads TGTGCCAGCAGTGCACAACGGGACATCCTCCACTTT.

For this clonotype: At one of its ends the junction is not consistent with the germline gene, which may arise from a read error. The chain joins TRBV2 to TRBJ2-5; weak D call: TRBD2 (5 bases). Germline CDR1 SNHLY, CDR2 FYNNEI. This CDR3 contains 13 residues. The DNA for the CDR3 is TGTGCCGGCAGAGTACTAGTCCGAGAGCCCCAGTACTTC. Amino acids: CAGRVLVREPQYF. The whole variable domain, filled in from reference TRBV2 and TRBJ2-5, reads EPEVTQTPSHQVTQMGQEVILRCVPISNHLYFYWYRQILGQKVEFLVSFYNNEISEKSEIFDDQFSVERPDGSNFTLKIRSTKLEDSAMYFCAGRVLVREPQYFGPGTRLLVL.

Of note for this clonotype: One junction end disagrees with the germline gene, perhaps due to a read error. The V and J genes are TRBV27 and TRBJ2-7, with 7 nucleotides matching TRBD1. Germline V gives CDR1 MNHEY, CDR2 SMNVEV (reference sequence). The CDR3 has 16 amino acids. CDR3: CTSSGGVDRTLYEQYF. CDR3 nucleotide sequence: TGTACCAGCAGTGGGGGAGTGGACAGGACTCTATACGAGCAGTACTTC.

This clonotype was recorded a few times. CDR3 amino acids: CSATGTADEKLFF. In DNA, the CDR3 is TGCAGTGCTACCGGGACGGCGGATGAAAAACTGTTTTTT. The V gene is TRBV20-1, the J gene TRBJ1-4; a possible D gene is TRBD1 (5 bases). Trimming cost V 4 bases and J 6 bases, with 12 bases left between them. The germline V gene has CDR1 DFQATT and CDR2 SNEGSKA (reference sequence). This CDR3 contains 13 residues.